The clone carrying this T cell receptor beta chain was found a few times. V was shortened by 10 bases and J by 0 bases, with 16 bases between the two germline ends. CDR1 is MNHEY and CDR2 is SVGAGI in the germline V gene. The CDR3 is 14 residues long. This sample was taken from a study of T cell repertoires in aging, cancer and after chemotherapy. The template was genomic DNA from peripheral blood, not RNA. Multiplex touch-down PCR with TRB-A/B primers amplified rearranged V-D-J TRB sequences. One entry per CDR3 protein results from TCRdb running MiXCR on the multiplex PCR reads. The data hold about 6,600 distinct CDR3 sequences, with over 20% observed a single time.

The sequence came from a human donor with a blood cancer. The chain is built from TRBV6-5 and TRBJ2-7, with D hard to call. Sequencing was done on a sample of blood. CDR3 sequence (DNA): TGTGCCATCTCTCAAGGGCTCAGCTCCTACGAGCAGTACTTC. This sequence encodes CAISQGLSSYEQYF.